Sequencing of this TCR beta chain was carried out in a study of blood T cell repertoires in COVID-19. The CDR3 length is 15 residues. Germline assignment: CDR1 LNHDA and CDR2 SQIVND (reference sequence). The V gene end was trimmed by 6 bases and the J gene end by 7 bases; junction bases not matched to a gene: 14. Produced via immunoSEQ multiplex PCR; TCRdb's table is partial and in-frame only. Of approximately 200,000 clones listed, roughly nine tenths were seen once; the top ten hold approximately 1%. Sequenced material: peripheral blood. The gene calls are TRBV19 and TRBJ1-1, with 7 bases matching TRBD1. The source of this sequence is a man aged 30-40 years with acute or convalescent COVID-19. The CDR3 reads CASSLLGGQSLEAFF. The CDR3 bases are TGTGCCAGTAGCCTCCTTGGGGGACAGAGCCTTGAAGCTTTCTTT. The entire variable domain, with the rest obtained from reference TRBV19 and TRBJ1-1, is as follows: DGGITQSPKYLFRKEGQNVTLSCEQNLNHDAMYWYRQDPGQGLRLIYYSQIVNDFQKGDIAEGYSVSREKKESFPLTVTSAQKNPTAFYLCASSLLGGQSLEAFFGQGTRLTVV.